These 9 T cell receptor beta chains came from one sample sequenced in a study of blood T cell repertoires in COVID-19. TCRdb keeps only in-frame clones here, not all; method: immunoSEQ multiplex PCR. The sample lists 95,000 or so clones; 70% to 85% were seen once. Material for sequencing was peripheral blood. These receptors all stem from a human donor in a cohort sampled during active COVID-19.

The chain carries TRBV21-1 and TRBJ1-6; TRBD1, the D gene given by the table, was not confirmed from the DNA. TRBV21-1 is a pseudogene segment. The CDR3 is 22 residues long. The CDR3 is CASSTHLSEGQVKSRVGSPLHF. The CDR3 DNA is TGTGCCAGCAGCACTCACTTGTCCGAGGGACAGGTAAAGTCCCGAGTCGGTTCACCCCTCCACTTT.

In this sample, this clone turned up a few times. The genes are TRBV20-1 and TRBJ1-6; 9 bases are shared with TRBD1. V trimming: 3 bases; J trimming: 9 bases; junction bases outside the gene matches: 12. Germline lookup yields CDR1 DFQATT and CDR2 SNEGSKA (reference sequence). The CDR3 loop spans 16 amino acids. The CDR3 DNA is TGCAGTGCTAGTTTTAGGGGGGACAGGGTGCTTTCACCCCTCCACTTT. This translates into CSASFRGDRVLSPLHF.

The chain joins TRBV27 to TRBJ2-5; 10 nucleotides align to TRBD1. Germline-derived CDR1 and CDR2 are MNHEY and SMNVEV (reference sequence). CDR3 length: 16 amino acids. Trimming took 5 bases from V and 4 from J; bases not matched to a gene: 10. CDR3 DNA sequence: TGTGCCAGCAGTCCTGGACAGGGGGGTCCGAGAGAGACCCAGTACTTC. This sequence encodes CASSPGQGGPRETQYF.

The CDR3 spells CASSRGPGTPNYGYTF. In nucleotides, the CDR3 is TGTGCCAGCTCGCGCGGCCCCGGGACTCCTAACTATGGCTACACCTTC. V and J are TRBV18 and TRBJ1-2; tentative D call: TRBD1 (5 bases). Per the germline V gene, CDR1 is KGHSH and CDR2 is LQKENI. The CDR3 length is 16 residues. V was pared by 6 bases and J by 0 bases, with 17 bases between.

The V call is TRBV20-1, the J call TRBJ1-1; D is unresolved. CDR1 and CDR2 (germline): DFQATT, SNEGSKA (reference sequence). The germline V and J ends were trimmed by 3 bases and 0 bases, with 11 bases remaining between them. The CDR3 is 14 residues long. CDR3 sequence (DNA): TGCAGTGCTAGTAAGCCACTTATGAACACTGAAGCTTTCTTT. Translation gives CSASKPLMNTEAFF.

The chain carries TRBV19 and TRBJ1-2, with D uncertain. The germline CDR1 and CDR2 sequences are LNHDA and SQIVND (reference sequence). This CDR3 has 13 amino acids. Trimming took 4 bases from V and 2 from J, leaving 8 bases between them. The CDR3, as DNA: TGTGCCAGTAGTAAAACAGAAAACTATGGCTACACCTTC. This sequence encodes CASSKTENYGYTF. The full variable domain, its missing parts supplied by reference TRBV19 and TRBJ1-2, is DGGITQSPKYLFRKEGQNVTLSCEQNLNHDAMYWYRQDPGQGLRLIYYSQIVNDFQKGDIAEGYSVSREKKESFPLTVTSAQKNPTAFYLCASSKTENYGYTFGSGTRLTVV.

Concerning this clone: The junction departs from germline at one end; a sequencing error may be responsible. This sequence joins TRBV7-7 and TRBJ2-5; 10 bases are shared with TRBD2. Germline V gene lookup returns CDR1 SSHAT and CDR2 FNYEAQ (reference sequence). The CDR3 is 14 residues long. The CDR3 here is CASSLGGLAETQYF. The CDR3 nucleotides read TGTGCTAGCAGCTTAGGGGGACTAGCGGAGACCCAGTACTTC.

The chain employs TRBV5-5 and TRBJ2-2, with a tentative D call TRBD1 (6 bases). CDR1 SGHKS and CDR2 YYEKEE come from the germline V gene (reference sequence). CDR3 length: 16 residues. V gave up 2 bases and J gave up 4 bases, with 15 bases separating them. This CDR3 reads CASSFRQASGTGELFF. CDR3 DNA sequence: TGTGCCAGCAGCTTTCGACAGGCTTCGGGCACCGGGGAGCTGTTTTTT.

The V and J genes are TRBV7-2 and TRBJ2-1; 7 nucleotides agree with TRBD1. CDR1 and CDR2 from the germline V gene are SGHTA and FQGNSA. The CDR3 totals 14 residues. The V and J ends lost 5 bases and 4 bases, in that order; junction bases with no gene match: 5. Written as DNA, the CDR3 is TGTGCCAGCAGCCGGGACAGCAGATACAATGAGCAGTTCTTC. This encodes CASSRDSRYNEQFF.